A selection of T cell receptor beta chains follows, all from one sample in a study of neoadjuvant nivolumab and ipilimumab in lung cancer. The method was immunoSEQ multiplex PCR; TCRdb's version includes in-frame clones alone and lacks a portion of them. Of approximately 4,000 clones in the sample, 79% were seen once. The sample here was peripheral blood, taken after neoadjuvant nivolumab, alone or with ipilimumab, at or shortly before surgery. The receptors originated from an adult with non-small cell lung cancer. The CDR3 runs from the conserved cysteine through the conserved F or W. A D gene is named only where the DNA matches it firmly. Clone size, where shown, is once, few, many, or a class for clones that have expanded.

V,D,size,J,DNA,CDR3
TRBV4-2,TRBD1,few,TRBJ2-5,TGTGCCAGCAGCCAAGAATTGGGACAGGGTAATATAGAGACCCAGTACTTC,CASSQELGQGNIETQYF
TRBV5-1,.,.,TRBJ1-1,TGCGCCAGCAGCTTGGAGATGACACCGAACACTGAAGCTTTCTTT,CASSLEMTPNTEAFF
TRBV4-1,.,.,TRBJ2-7,TGCGCCAGCAGCCAAGGAGGGGCCCCAAGTCCCTACGAGCAGTACTTC,CASSQGGAPSPYEQYF
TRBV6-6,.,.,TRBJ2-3,TGTGCCAGCAGTACCCGAGATACGCAGTATTTT,CASSTRDTQYF
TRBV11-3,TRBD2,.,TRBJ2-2,TGTGCCAGCAGCTCCCGGACTAGCGGCAACACCGGGGAGCTGTTTTTT,CASSSRTSGNTGELFF
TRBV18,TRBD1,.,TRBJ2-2,TGTGCCAGCTCACCCCTCCGTTACAACAGGGGGTTGAACACCGGGGAGCTGTTTTTT,CASSPLRYNRGLNTGELFF
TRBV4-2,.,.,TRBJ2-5,TGTGCCAGCAGCCAACCTATGACGGGAGAGACCCAGTACTTC,CASSQPMTGETQYF
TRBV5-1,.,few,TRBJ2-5,TGCGCCAGCAGCGCCCAAGAGACCCAGTACTTC,CASSAQETQYF
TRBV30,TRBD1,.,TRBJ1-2,TGTGCCTGGAGTGGTGGACAGGGCGCCTATGGCTACACCTTC,CAWSGGQGAYGYTF
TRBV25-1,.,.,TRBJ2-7,TGTGCCAGCAGTCGGGGCGGAGCCGACGAGCAGTACTTC,CASSRGGADEQYF
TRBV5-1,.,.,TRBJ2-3,TGCGCCAGCAGCTTGGGCGTAGCGACCACAGATACGCAGTATTTT,CASSLGVATTDTQYF
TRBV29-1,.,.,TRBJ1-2,TGCAGCGTTGCCCCAGGGTATGCTAACTATGGCTACACCTTC,CSVAPGYANYGYTF
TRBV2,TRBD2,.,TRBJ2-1,TGTGCCAGCAGTGAAGGGAGTGCGGGGGAGTTCTTC,CASSEGSAGEFF
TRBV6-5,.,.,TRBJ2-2,TGTGCCAGCAGAGCCAGACTAACGAACACCGGGGAGCTGTTTTTT,CASRARLTNTGELFF
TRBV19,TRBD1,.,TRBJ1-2,TGTGCCACCCGACGATCCGGGACAGGGGGCGCGGGAGGCTACACCTTC,CATRRSGTGGAGGYTF
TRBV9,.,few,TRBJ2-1,TGTGCCAGCAGCCTCGAAGGGCAGAGCTCCTACAATGAGCAGTTCTTC,CASSLEGQSSYNEQFF
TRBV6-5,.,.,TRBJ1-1,TGTGCCAGCAGAGGCGGACTCGGGTGGGTCGCTGAAGCTTTCTTT,CASRGGLGWVAEAFF
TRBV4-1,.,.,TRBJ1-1,TGCGCCAGCAGCCCAATAGGGGCGGGGGCTTACACTGAAGCTTTCTTT,CASSPIGAGAYTEAFF
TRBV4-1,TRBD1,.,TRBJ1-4,TGCGCCAGCAGCGCATTTGGGGGACAGCTTAATGAAAAACTGTTTTTT,CASSAFGGQLNEKLFF
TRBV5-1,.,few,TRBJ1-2,TGCGCCAGCAGCCCAGTTGCAGGGGAGATTGACTATGGCTACACCTTC,CASSPVAGEIDYGYTF
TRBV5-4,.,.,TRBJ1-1,TGTGCCAGCAGCATGGGGCGGGAGGGACTGAAAGCTTTCTTT,CASSMGREGLKAFF
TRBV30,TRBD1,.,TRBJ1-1,TGTGCCGGGGGGTTATACGGGACAGGGTACTATGAAGCTTTCTTT,CAGGLYGTGYYEAFF
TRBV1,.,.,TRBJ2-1,TGCACCAGCAGGTACCGGGGACTAGAGAGCCGGGGGGAGCAGTTCTTC,CTSRYRGLESRGEQFF
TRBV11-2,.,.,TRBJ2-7,TGTGCCAGCAGCTTAACGGGGTCCGAGCAGTACTTC,CASSLTGSEQYF
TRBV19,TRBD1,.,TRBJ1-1,TGTGCCAGCCGGGGACAGGGGGCACTGAACACTGAAGCTTTCTTT,CASRGQGALNTEAFF
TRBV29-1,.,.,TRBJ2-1,TGCAGCGCGACGGGCTTCTTCGGCCATTACAATGAGCAGTTCTTC,CSATGFFGHYNEQFF